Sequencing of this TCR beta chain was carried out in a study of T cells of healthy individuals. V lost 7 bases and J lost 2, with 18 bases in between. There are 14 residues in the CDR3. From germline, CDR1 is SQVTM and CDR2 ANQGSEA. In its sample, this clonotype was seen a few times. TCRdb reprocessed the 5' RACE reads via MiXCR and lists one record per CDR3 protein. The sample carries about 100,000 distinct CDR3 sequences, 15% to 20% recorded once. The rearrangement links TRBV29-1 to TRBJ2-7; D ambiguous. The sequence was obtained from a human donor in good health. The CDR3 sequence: CSAVAVGDTYEQYF. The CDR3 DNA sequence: TGCAGCGCCGTGGCAGTCGGTGATACCTACGAGCAGTACTTC.